One and the same sample provided the 27 T cell receptor beta chains below, sequenced in a study of blood T cell repertoires in COVID-19. The method was immunoSEQ multiplex PCR; TCRdb's version includes in-frame clones alone and lacks a portion of them. Altogether under 250,000 clones are present, roughly 86% being singletons, with the ten largest covering just over 2.5%. Material: PBMCs or T cells enriched from blood (not recorded which). Receptor source: a woman aged 25 to 39 with acute COVID-19.

The CDR3 region is CASSPGQGNSPLHF. CDR3 nucleotides: TGTGCCAGCAGTCCGGGACAGGGTAATTCACCCCTCCACTTT. V is TRBV28 and J is TRBJ1-6, with TRBD1 matching over 9 bases. This CDR3 contains 14 residues. Germline loops: CDR1 MDHEN, CDR2 SYDVKM. The ends lost 5 bases at V and 6 bases at J; junction bases unmatched: 2.

In nucleotides, the CDR3 is TGTGCCAGCAGGCCAACGACAGGGGGTGGAAACACCATATATTTT. This gives the protein CASRPTTGGGNTIYF. This chain connects TRBV6-6 to TRBJ1-3; the match to TRBD1 covers 9 bases. Looked up from germline, CDR1 is MNHNY and CDR2 is SVGAGI (reference sequence). Trimming removed 6 bases from V and 3 bases from J; junction bases left unmatched: 6. This CDR3 has 15 residues.

This chain connects TRBV7-2 to TRBJ2-5, with TRBD2 matching 10 bases. Trimming cost V 0 bases and J 2 bases; bases outside gene matches: 3. The CDR3 runs to 16 residues. Germline V gene sequence: CDR1 SGHTA, CDR2 FQGNSA. CDR3 protein: CASSLAASGGQETQYF. As DNA, the CDR3 is TGTGCCAGCAGCTTAGCGGCTAGCGGGGGACAAGAGACCCAGTACTTC.

This chain joins TRBV19 and TRBJ1-5; TRBD1 might be the D (6 bases). The V gene lost 6 bases and the J gene lost 7 bases, with 13 bases spanning the gap. This CDR3 is built from 13 residues. CDR1 is LNHDA and CDR2 is SQIVND in the germline V gene (reference sequence). CDR3 sequence reads: CASRNTGNQPQHF. CDR3 in DNA: TGTGCCAGTAGAAACACAGGGAACCAGCCCCAGCATTTT.

In this sample, this clone turned up a few times. V usage is TRBV5-1 and J usage is TRBJ2-1; perhaps TRBD2 as D (7 bases). Trimming pared 4 bases from V and 9 bases from J, leaving 17 bases between. CDR3 length: 14 amino acids. Germline V gene lookup returns CDR1 SGHRS and CDR2 YFSETQ. CDR3 in DNA: TGCGCCAGCAGCCCCGGGGGGCACTTTAGTGAGCAGTTCTTC. This translates into CASSPGGHFSEQFF.

This CDR3 reads CASSLGGAQETQYF. The CDR3 region has the DNA TGTGCCAGCAGCTTAGGTGGGGCCCAAGAGACCCAGTACTTC. The chain uses TRBV7-6 and TRBJ2-5; D possibly corresponds to TRBD1 (5 bases). This CDR3 has 14 residues. V lost 1 base and J 1 base, leaving 7 bases between the germline ends. Germline V gene data show CDR1 as SGHVS and CDR2 as FNYEAQ.

The chain joins TRBV5-4 to TRBJ1-2; 8 positions agree with TRBD1. V dropped 0 bases and J dropped 1; count of bases not matched to a gene: 2. The germline V gene has CDR1 SGHNT and CDR2 YYREEE (reference sequence). The CDR3 loop spans 15 amino acids. CDR3 sequence reads: CASSLGTGFNYGYTF. In DNA, the CDR3 is TGTGCCAGCAGCTTGGGGACAGGGTTTAACTATGGCTACACCTTC.

This clone was detected a few times. J is TRBJ2-1 and V is TRBV5-8; 10 nucleotides align to TRBD1. Looked up from germline, CDR1 is SGHTS and CDR2 is YDEGEE. This CDR3 contains 15 residues. V trimming: 0 bases; J trimming: 4 bases; junction bases outside the gene matches: 1. DNA for the CDR3: TGTGCCAGCAGCTTGGAGGGACAGGGGTACAATGAGCAGTTCTTC. It codes for CASSLEGQGYNEQFF. The whole variable domain, remainder taken from reference TRBV5-8 and TRBJ2-1, is EAGVTQSPTHLIKTRGQQATLRCSPISGHTSVYWYQQALGLGLQFLLWYDEGEERNRGNFPPRFSGRQFPNYSSELNVNALELEDSALYLCASSLEGQGYNEQFFGPGTRLTVL.

The chain has TRBV5-1 and TRBJ1-1; D remains ambiguous. Germline V gives CDR1 SGHRS, CDR2 YFSETQ. The CDR3 length is 12 residues. Trimming cost V 0 bases and J 8 bases, with 8 bases left between them. CDR3 DNA sequence: TGCGCCAGCAGCTTGGAAGCATCCGAAGCTTTCTTT. Its protein is CASSLEASEAFF.

This clone was counted a single time. The gene calls are TRBV9 and TRBJ2-5; no definite D call. V lost 0 bases to trimming and J lost 6 bases, with 12 bases between them. Germline-derived CDR1 and CDR2 are SGDLS and YYNGEE. The CDR3 contains 14 residues. CDR3 in DNA: TGTGCCAGCAGCGTAGGGCTAGATAAGAAGACCCAGTACTTC. Translation: CASSVGLDKKTQYF.

As DNA, the CDR3 is TGCAGCGCACAGAGCATGAACACTGAAGCTTTCTTT. Its translation: CSAQSMNTEAFF. The gene calls are TRBV29-1 and TRBJ1-1, with D unresolved. CDR1 is SQVTM and CDR2 is ANQGSEA in the germline V gene. The V end was cut by 7 bases, the J end by 0 bases, with 9 bases between. CDR3 size: 12 residues.

Here the CDR3 reads CASSPGQFTNEKLFF. The CDR3 DNA sequence: TGTGCCAGCAGTCCCGGACAGTTCACTAATGAAAAACTGTTTTTT. V gene TRBV27 combines with J gene TRBJ1-4; TRBD1 is a possible D gene (6 bases). The CDR3 has 15 amino acids. Germline values: CDR1 MNHEY, CDR2 SMNVEV (reference sequence). The ends were cut back, 5 bases at V and 2 bases at J, with 12 bases in the middle.

The chain recombines TRBV19 with TRBJ1-4; D might be TRBD1 (5 bases). Trimming removed 7 bases from V and 7 bases from J, with 16 bases in between. The CDR3 totals 14 residues. Germline CDR1 reads LNHDA; CDR2 reads SQIVND (reference sequence). CDR3 nucleotide sequence: TGTGCCAGTAATTCCCAGGGACTGGTTGAAAAACTGTTTTTT. It encodes CASNSQGLVEKLFF.

This rearrangement joins TRBV30 to TRBJ2-7; D not certain. Germline V gene data show CDR1 as GTSNPN and CDR2 as SVGIG (reference sequence). The CDR3 sequence is 12 residues long. The V end lost 3 bases, the J end lost 2 bases, and 8 bases lay between the germline ends. This CDR3 is CAWRFGPYEQYF. CDR3 DNA: TGTGCCTGGAGATTCGGTCCCTACGAGCAGTACTTC.

The J gene is TRBJ1-4, the V gene TRBV19, with D perhaps TRBD1 (5 bases). The V and J ends lost 4 bases and 3 bases respectively, with 12 bases between them. The germline V gene has CDR1 LNHDA and CDR2 SQIVND (reference sequence). The CDR3 loop spans 15 amino acids. Here the CDR3 reads CASSTAGPANEKLFF. For the CDR3, the DNA is TGTGCCAGTAGTACGGCAGGGCCCGCTAATGAAAAACTGTTTTTT.

J is TRBJ1-1 and V is TRBV6-1; D not certain. The V and J ends lost 0 bases and 7 bases respectively, with 9 bases between them. The CDR3 extends over 13 amino acids. Germline CDR1 is MNHNS and CDR2 is SASEGT. The CDR3 sequence is CASSEAEGIEAFF. CDR3 DNA sequence: TGTGCCAGCAGTGAAGCGGAGGGAATTGAAGCTTTCTTT.

This rearrangement joins TRBV19 to TRBJ1-4; TRBD1 is a possible D gene (5 bases). Germline CDR1 reads LNHDA; CDR2 reads SQIVND (reference sequence). The CDR3 covers 11 residues. V gave up 3 bases and J gave up 10 bases, with 6 bases separating them. The CDR3 here is CASSIGGKLFF. The CDR3 nucleotides read TGTGCCAGTAGTATCGGGGGAAAACTGTTTTTT. The variable domain in full, completed from reference TRBV19 and TRBJ1-4, reads DGGITQSPKYLFRKEGQNVTLSCEQNLNHDAMYWYRQDPGQGLRLIYYSQIVNDFQKGDIAEGYSVSREKKESFPLTVTSAQKNPTAFYLCASSIGGKLFFGSGTQLSVL.

This rearrangement joins TRBV11-2 to TRBJ2-5; 9 bases match TRBD2. In germline, CDR1 is SGHAT, CDR2 FQNNGV. The V segment lost 0 bases and the J segment 8 bases; nucleotides outside the gene matches: 4. The length of the CDR3 is 14 residues. The CDR3 sequence: CASSLDLAGHTQYF. CDR3 nucleotides: TGTGCCAGCAGCTTAGATCTAGCGGGGCATACCCAGTACTTC.

V usage is TRBV5-1 and J usage is TRBJ1-4; no clear D gene. Trimming stripped 3 bases from V and 0 bases from J, with 9 bases between. This CDR3 spans 15 amino acids. Germline lookup yields CDR1 SGHRS and CDR2 YFSETQ. DNA of the CDR3: TGCGCCAGCAGCTCCCACAGAGCAACTAATGAAAAACTGTTTTTT. It codes for CASSSHRATNEKLFF.

The J gene is TRBJ1-2, the V gene TRBV6-5; 7 nucleotides line up with TRBD1. The CDR3 totals 15 residues. The junction had 8 bases not matched to a gene; V was cut back by 6 bases and J by 1 base. Germline values: CDR1 MNHEY, CDR2 SVGAGI. CDR3 nucleotide sequence: TGTGCCAGCAGCCCCGACAGGGATCTTAACTATGGCTACACCTTC. Translation gives CASSPDRDLNYGYTF.

The sample holds one count of this clone. V is TRBV5-1 and J is TRBJ2-7, with TRBD1 matching 7 bases. The junction had 8 bases not matched to a gene; V was cut back by 4 bases and J by 4 bases. The CDR3 has 14 residues. CDR1 is SGHRS and CDR2 is YFSETQ in the germline V gene. CDR3 sequence: CASSRTGVMYEQYF. The CDR3 nucleotides are TGCGCCAGCAGCCGGACAGGAGTTATGTACGAGCAGTACTTC.

V gene TRBV5-3 combines with J gene TRBJ1-1, with D unresolved. TRBV5-3 is assigned to the ORF class and has an uncertain function. V was shortened by 6 bases and J by 4 bases, with 10 bases between the two germline ends. This CDR3 comprises 12 residues. The CDR3 nucleotides read TGTGCCAGAAATCGGAGAGGCACTGAAGCTTTCTTT. Protein: CARNRRGTEAFF.

The chain is built from TRBV18 and TRBJ2-2, with 9 bases fitting TRBD1. V shed 1 base and J 6 bases; nucleotides not matched to a gene: 6. The V gene's germline CDR1 is KGHSH and CDR2 LQKENI. This CDR3 contains 16 residues. The CDR3 DNA sequence: TGTGCCAGCTCACCACGCGGGACAGGGAATTCCGGGGAGCTGTTTTTT. Translation: CASSPRGTGNSGELFF.

V is TRBV4-1 and J is TRBJ1-6; D perhaps matches TRBD1 (5 bases). Germline V gives CDR1 MGHRA, CDR2 YSYEKL. This CDR3 has 15 amino acids. The V gene lost 1 base and the J gene lost 8 bases, with 12 bases spanning the gap. The chain's CDR3 is CASSQGGGPYSPLHF. The DNA for the CDR3 is TGCGCCAGCAGCCAAGGGGGGGGTCCCTATTCACCCCTCCACTTT.

The V and J genes are TRBV7-9 and TRBJ2-7, with D possibly TRBD2 on 6 matching bases. There are 15 residues in the CDR3. The germline CDR1 and CDR2 sequences are SEHNR and FQNEAQ (reference sequence). Trimming shortened V by 5 bases and J by 0 bases, and 14 bases separated the two germline ends. The CDR3 sequence is CASSPPAGLSYEQYF. As DNA, the CDR3 is TGTGCCAGCAGCCCCCCAGCGGGTCTCTCCTACGAGCAGTACTTC.

The chain carries TRBV7-6 and TRBJ1-5, with no clear D. Trimming left V 5 bases short and J 0 bases short, with 11 bases between. Germline CDR1 and CDR2: SGHVS and FNYEAQ. The CDR3 has 15 amino acids. The CDR3 reads CASSPLADSNQPQHF. The DNA of the CDR3 is TGTGCCAGCAGCCCTCTGGCGGATAGCAATCAGCCCCAGCATTTT.

V is TRBV13 and J is TRBJ1-1, with 10 bases fitting TRBD1. Losses at the gene ends were 5 bases for V and 6 bases for J; bases not matched to a gene: 6. Germline V CDR1 and CDR2: PRHDT, FYEKMQ (reference sequence). The CDR3 covers 14 residues. CDR3 sequence: CASSQGQGLAEAFF. As DNA, the CDR3 is TGTGCCAGCAGCCAGGGACAGGGGCTCGCTGAAGCTTTCTTT. Looking up the rest from reference TRBV13 and TRBJ1-1 gives the full variable domain: AAGVIQSPRHLIKEKRETATLKCYPIPRHDTVYWYQQGPGQDPQFLISFYEKMQSDKGSIPDRFSAQQFSDYHSELNMSSLELGDSALYFCASSQGQGLAEAFFGQGTRLTVV.